Each of the 5 T cell receptor beta chains below was sequenced from the same sample in a study of control samples from healthy donors and cancer patients. Profiled with immunoSEQ multiplex PCR; TCRdb holds only in-frame clones, not every one. There are 130,000 to 150,000 clones in the sample; approximately 91% occur only once, and less than 5% lies in the top ten. Sequences were obtained from blood. These receptors all come from a man aged 25 to 40 in good health.

The J gene is TRBJ1-1, the V gene TRBV19, with a tentative D call TRBD1 (5 bases). Between the trimmed V and J ends, which lost 5 bases and 0 bases, there was a span of 7 bases. Looked up from germline, CDR1 is LNHDA and CDR2 is SQIVND (reference sequence). CDR3 length: 13 residues. The CDR3 sequence is CASSVDMNTEAFF. The CDR3 DNA sequence: TGTGCCAGTAGTGTGGACATGAACACTGAAGCTTTCTTT.

This chain links TRBV19 with TRBJ2-5; 7 bases are shared with TRBD1. The CDR3 is made up of 13 amino acids. Germline CDR1 LNHDA, CDR2 SQIVND (reference sequence). V was clipped by 5 bases and J by 4 bases; unmatched bases: 4. The CDR3, as DNA: TGTGCCAGTAGTCCACGACAGGGAGAGACCCAGTACTTC. Its protein is CASSPRQGETQYF.

The gene calls are TRBV5-4 and TRBJ1-2; TRBD1 matches 11 bases. The CDR3 length is 16 residues. Germline loops: CDR1 SGHNT, CDR2 YYREEE (reference sequence). V was pared by 0 bases and J by 5 bases, with 6 bases of the junction left unmatched. The CDR3 sequence is CASSLGTGGLGYGYTF. CDR3 nucleotide sequence: TGTGCCAGCAGCTTGGGGACAGGGGGCTTAGGGTATGGCTACACCTTC.

This clone has a handful of counts. The rearrangement links TRBV6-4 to TRBJ1-1; the D is unclear. The germline V and J ends were trimmed by 2 bases and 1 base, with 5 bases remaining between them. Germline V gene sequence: CDR1 MRHNA, CDR2 SNTAGT. CDR3 size: 13 residues. CDR3 sequence (DNA): TGTGCCAGCAGTGACCGGGAGAACACTGAAGCTTTCTTT. Protein: CASSDRENTEAFF.

The CDR3 DNA follows: TGCAGCGGGGTTCGGGAGACCCAGTACTTC. Translating gives CSGVRETQYF. The chain is built from TRBV20-1 and TRBJ2-5, with D possibly matching TRBD2 (5 bases). The CDR3 loop spans 10 amino acids. The germline gives CDR1 DFQATT, CDR2 SNEGSKA (reference sequence).